Sequencing of this T cell receptor (beta chain) was carried out in a study of T cell responses to AZD1222 COVID-19 vaccine. Study-wide results and limits: Among spike-specific TCRs, nearly half reportedly target unmutated variant regions.

This clone was recorded a few times. What it binds is unknown. Assay: immunoSEQ multiplex PCR; the TCRdb copy retains only in-frame clones and omits some. The data show around 120,000 clones, with around 89% seen just once and around 7.1% held by the top ten. The CDR3 loop spans 11 amino acids. Germline CDR1 reads SQVTM; CDR2 reads ANQGSEA. Trimming cost V 5 bases and J 5 bases, with 9 bases left between them. The input for sequencing was peripheral blood, taken 28 days after the second AZD1222 dose. The receptor was derived from an adult who received the AZD1222 COVID-19 vaccine. This chain joins TRBV29-1 and TRBJ1-2; possible D gene TRBD1, 5 bases. The CDR3 bases are TGCAGCGTTACAGGCGGTTATGGCTACACCTTC. Its protein product is CSVTGGYGYTF.